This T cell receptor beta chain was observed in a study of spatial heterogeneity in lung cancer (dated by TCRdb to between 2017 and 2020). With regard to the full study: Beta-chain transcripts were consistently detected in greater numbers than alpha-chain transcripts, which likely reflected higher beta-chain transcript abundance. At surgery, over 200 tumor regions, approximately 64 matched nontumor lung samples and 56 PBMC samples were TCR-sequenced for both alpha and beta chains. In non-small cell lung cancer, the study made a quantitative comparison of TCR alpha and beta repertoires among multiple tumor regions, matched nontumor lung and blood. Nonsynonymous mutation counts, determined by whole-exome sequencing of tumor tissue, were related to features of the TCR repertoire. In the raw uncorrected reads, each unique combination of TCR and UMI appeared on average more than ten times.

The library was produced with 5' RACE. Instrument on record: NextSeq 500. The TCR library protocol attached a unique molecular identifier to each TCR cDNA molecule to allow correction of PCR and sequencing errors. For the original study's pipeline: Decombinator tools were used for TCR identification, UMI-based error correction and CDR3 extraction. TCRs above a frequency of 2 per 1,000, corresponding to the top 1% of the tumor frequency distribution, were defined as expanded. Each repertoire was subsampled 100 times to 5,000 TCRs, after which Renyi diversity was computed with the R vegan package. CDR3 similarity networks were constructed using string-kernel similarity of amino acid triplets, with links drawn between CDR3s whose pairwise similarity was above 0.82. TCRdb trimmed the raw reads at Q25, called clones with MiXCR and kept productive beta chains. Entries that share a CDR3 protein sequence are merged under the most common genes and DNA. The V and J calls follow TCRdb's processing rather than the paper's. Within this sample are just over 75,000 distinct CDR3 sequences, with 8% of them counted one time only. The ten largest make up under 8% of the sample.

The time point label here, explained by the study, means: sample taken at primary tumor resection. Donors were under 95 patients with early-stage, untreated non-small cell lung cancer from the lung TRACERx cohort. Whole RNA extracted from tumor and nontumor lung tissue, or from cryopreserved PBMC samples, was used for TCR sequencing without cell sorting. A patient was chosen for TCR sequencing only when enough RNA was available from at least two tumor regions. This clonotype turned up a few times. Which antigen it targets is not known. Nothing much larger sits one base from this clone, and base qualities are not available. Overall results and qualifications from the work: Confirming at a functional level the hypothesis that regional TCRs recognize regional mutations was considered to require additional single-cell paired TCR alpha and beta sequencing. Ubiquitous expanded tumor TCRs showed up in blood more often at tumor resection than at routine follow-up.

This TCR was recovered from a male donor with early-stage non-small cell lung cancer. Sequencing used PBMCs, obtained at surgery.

The CDR3 loop reads CSASFGGRYQETQYF. Read as DNA, the sequence is TGCAGTGCTAGTTTTGGGGGCCGGTACCAAGAGACCCAGTACTTC. The rearrangement joined TRBV20-1 to TRBJ2-5; the D gene is perhaps TRBD1, from 6 matching bases. V gives up 3 bases and J gives up 0 bases, and the segment between their germline ends measures 14 bases. The CDR3 covers 15 residues, taking in both the cysteine and the phenylalanine. The CDR3 DNA has 45 bases and is translated from base 1. The germline V gene (reference sequence) yields DFQATT for CDR1 and SNEGSKA for CDR2.